A selection of T cell receptor beta chains follows, all from one sample in a study of T cell responses to AZD1222 COVID-19 vaccine. The repertoire was sequenced with immunoSEQ multiplex PCR; TCRdb's copy has only in-frame clones and lacks some. The data contain 250,000 to 300,000 clones, around 93% of them singletons. The sequenced sample was peripheral blood, obtained 28 days after the second AZD1222 dose. These receptors were taken from an adult who received the AZD1222 COVID-19 vaccine. The conserved cysteine and the conserved F or W are not part of the CDR3 here.

ASQGYESGNTIY | TRBV28
ASSLRQGGFYEQY | TRBV9
ASSPQRLPNTGELF | TRBV10-2
ASSPSTSGRVWDTDTQY | TRBV28
ASSYGTGSYNEQF | TRBV6-5
ASSVTQNTGELF | TRBV9
ASSLAKKGLVTEAF | TRBV5-4
ASSVSGTGGEKLF | TRBV19
ASSSHRGRQPQH | TRBV7-8
ASSLTSGRFNEQF | TRBV28
ASSAKDTSGNTIY | TRBV9